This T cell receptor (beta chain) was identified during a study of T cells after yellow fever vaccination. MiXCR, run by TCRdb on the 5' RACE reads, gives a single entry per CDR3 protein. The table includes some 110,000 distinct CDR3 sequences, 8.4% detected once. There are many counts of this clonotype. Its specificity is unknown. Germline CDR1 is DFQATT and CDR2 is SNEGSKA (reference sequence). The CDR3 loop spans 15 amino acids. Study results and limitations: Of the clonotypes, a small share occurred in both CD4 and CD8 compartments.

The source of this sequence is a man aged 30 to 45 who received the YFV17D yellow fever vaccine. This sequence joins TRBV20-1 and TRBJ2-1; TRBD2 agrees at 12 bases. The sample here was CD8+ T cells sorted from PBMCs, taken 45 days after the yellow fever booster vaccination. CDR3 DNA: TGCAGCGCCCGGCTAGCGGGAGGGTCTGTAAATGAGCAGTTCTTC. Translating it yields CSARLAGGSVNEQFF.